The T cell receptor beta chain described here comes from a study of cytomegalovirus exposure and HLA in healthy donors (TCRdb year 2017). For context, the study as a whole: According to an earlier analysis of 450 to 650 of the donors, some 180 million T cells yielded 90 million to 130 million unique TCR beta sequences and around 280 Gb of sequence data. An early release covering over 500 HLA-typed donors comprised 250 to 350 gigabases of sequencing data and approximately 80 million unique TCR sequences. Among the roughly 400 genotyped donors, 75% to 90% belonged to the genetic ancestry cluster associated with self-reported Caucasian donors. The aim of the study was to test whether cataloging public T cell receptors could identify signatures of past pathogen exposure. Using immunosequencing, the study profiled T cell repertoires from 640 or so subjects and related those repertoires to cytomegalovirus serostatus. Besides the first cohort of roughly 660 subjects, a separate validation cohort made up of around 120 different subjects was used. The study combined high-throughput TCR immunosequencing, statistical association of individual TCRs with disease status, and machine learning to predict cytomegalovirus infection status. To study patterns of TCR occurrence, a later analysis re-analyzed previously published TCR beta repertoires from 700 or so donors and added high-resolution HLA genotyping. In the later analysis, no new phenotypic data were used to find candidate immune exposures; instead, reliance was placed on TCR beta sequences and their occurrence across donors. An earlier analysis of 587 of the donors used high-throughput TCR beta sequencing to judge whether each TCR beta V gene segment behaved as functional or pseudogenic. Alongside the repertoire data, information on donor age, sex, ethnicity and CMV serostatus was compiled. A later genetic analysis took genome-wide SNP genotypes for about 65% of the 666 donors and used that subset as a discovery cohort. Every discovery cohort repertoire had been produced on one sequencing platform. Class I and class II HLA loci were covered by the typing at four-digit resolution. Typing coverage differed by locus: A, B, C, DRB1 and DQB1 were typed in roughly 620-630 donors, DQA1 in roughly 510, DPA1 in approximately 610, and DPB1 in roughly 470. Several DR-DQ haplotypes were treated as single units for association and clustering because of strong linkage in the cohort. On average, approximately 250,000 unique TCR beta nucleotide sequences were sequenced per donor among more than 350 genotyped donors of the cohort, with roughly 18% of those sequences being non-productive. What the research found in general, with its limitations: For the cohort, immune exposure information was limited to CMV serostatus. In a later analysis, most CMV-associated TCR beta chains were found to appear HLA-restricted, with HLA associations seemingly driven largely by CMV exposure. The 87-base-pair reads could not distinguish some IMGT-functional V segments, including TRBV6-2 and TRBV6-3, so those segments were excluded. A further reported finding was that TCR beta sequences accurately predicted the HLA-A and HLA-B alleles for most subjects in the first cohort. When HLA alleles, especially DR and DQ, strongly co-occurred, attributing TCR associations to individual alleles was difficult. Linkage disequilibrium might explain the correlated functional status among segregating V segments, but an unknown experimental factor could not be ruled out. Because counts were too low, seventeen rarely observed V segments, including chromosome 9 orphons, were excluded from the earlier analysis of around 640 of the donors. The authors suggested that the approach could potentially be generalized to other disease states and immunological phenotypes. In an earlier analysis of about 600 of the donors, most TCR beta V segments appeared in productive rearrangements about 90% or about 30% of the time, broadly matching IMGT annotations. In a later analysis, HLA-associated TCR beta chains showed more clonal expansion and lower generation probabilities than non-associated chains that were equally common. In this cohort, only TCR beta chains were sequenced, and detectable features were limited by the absence of alpha or paired-chain data. A cluster of highly shared sequence variants was judged likely to represent a technical artifact of the sequencing pipeline. Cytomegalovirus status was reported to be diagnosed by the classifier with high specificity and sensitivity in both the original and validation cohorts. Sequencing depth was assumed to be roughly uniform across donors in the presence/absence analyses, though that assumption may not hold. Several of the top co-occurrence clusters appeared to be linked to parvovirus B19, influenza, CMV and Epstein-Barr virus, according to a later analysis. V-gene and J-gene trimming of TCR beta chains was associated with a missense DCLRE1C variant in a later genetic analysis, and the association was replicated in an independent cohort. Most TCR sequences were seen in very few donors, while some public TCRs were found in many individuals. In a later genetic analysis, fewer N-insertions in productive TCRs were reported among donors in an Asian-associated ancestry cluster than the approximately 670-donor mean. In vitro tests confirmed that a few of the cytomegalovirus-associated TCR beta chains recognize cytomegalovirus antigens. In the study, about 150 TCR beta chains were listed as associated with cytomegalovirus. In a later analysis, the rate of TCR association differed among HLA loci, with DRB1 alleles having the most associated TCRs and HLA-C alleles having the fewest. Because some donors lacked HLA typing at each locus, the association tests relied only on the typed subset. Specific HLA alleles were associated with 15,000 to 20,000 TCR beta sequences at a false discovery rate of 0.05 in a later analysis.

The cohort consisted of approximately 690 healthy bone marrow donors. At the time of sampling, all cohort members were nominally healthy, though unrecorded immune exposures were likely present. The donor was CMV seronegative and belonged to the group of roughly 330 seronegative cohort members. Every donor gave a peripheral blood sample, and the peripheral blood mononuclear cells from that sample were used for TCR beta sequencing. The Qiagen DNeasy Blood Extraction Kit was used to extract genomic DNA from the blood cell samples. Preparation of the library involved the immunoSEQ multiplex PCR assay. For the multiplex PCR, a mixture combining 60 forward primers for TCR Vbeta segments and 13 reverse primers for TCR Jbeta segments was used. The CDR3 region of rearranged TCR beta genes was amplified from genomic DNA by a multiplex PCR assay. The Illumina HiSeq System was used to sequence the amplified TCR beta libraries as 87-base-pair reads. The authors processed their data as follows. A later analysis tallied roughly 78 million unique TCR beta chains across the 666 repertoires, and approximately 11 million of those chains were shared by two or more donors. A nearest-neighbor algorithm error-corrected the raw reads and collapsed the reads into unique sequences, merging closely related sequences to remove PCR and sequencing errors. Alignment of CDR3 sequences to IMGT reference sequences was used to assign V, D and J gene segments. Each retained sequence needed at least a six-nucleotide match to both a V gene segment and a J gene segment. Rearrangements were called productive when the CDR3 lacked stop codons and stayed in frame with V and J; all others were non-productive. Following IMGT convention, CDR3 was defined as the stretch from the second conserved V-encoded cysteine up to the conserved J-encoded phenylalanine. In an earlier analysis of around 640 of the donors, sequences lacking an unambiguous match to a single V gene segment were excluded. In an earlier analysis of some 590 of the donors, a V segment was called functional when productive rearrangements were above 56.7%, and segregating when the standard deviation between donors exceeded 5%. A statistical classification framework was developed to diagnose cytomegalovirus status using the catalog of TCR beta chain sequences. V and J gene assignment, in a later analysis, came from comparing TCR nucleotide sequences with IMGT/GENE-DB human TR gene sequences. In a later analysis, CDR3 sequences and most-parsimonious VDJ recombination scenarios were assigned using the TCRdist pipeline. A later analysis defined each TCR beta chain by its CDR3 amino acid sequence plus V-gene family, and excluded reads lacking a unique V-gene family. As a way to deal with suspected cross-contamination and a sequencing artifact, a later analysis dropped nearly 600 nucleotide sequences that were highly shared and had low generation probability. In a later analysis, a clonal expansion index for each public chain was calculated from normalized within-repertoire ranks of inferred template counts. A later analysis computed generation probabilities with a VDJ recombination model fitted to out-of-frame rearrangements, and checked the results against IGoR. Hypergeometric tests were used in a later analysis to score TCR-TCR, TCR-HLA and TCR-CMV co-occurrence, with a repertoire-size bias correction applied to the TCR pairs. To estimate false discovery rates, a later analysis permuted the HLA or CMV assignments 20 times. In a later analysis, co-occurring TCRs were grouped using DBSCAN, and TCRdist sequence similarity was added for clustering within HLA-allele-positive subsets. Repertoires with fewer than 30,000 or more than 120,000 public chains, plus five repertoires with anomalous nucleotide sharing, were excluded from co-occurrence clustering. TCRdb mirrors the immuneACCESS table, restricted to in-frame sequences. Some clones are absent from its copies; in checked studies, under half trace to an unresolved V gene, and the reason for the others is unknown. That table is the source of V, J and clone size, and D and trimming were worked out from the DNA. This sample holds 150,000 to 190,000 clones; approximately 81% were observed only once. Roughly 2.3% of the sample belongs to the ten largest clones.

Via the germline V gene, CDR1 is SGHRS and CDR2 YFSETQ. Taken from cysteine to phenylalanine, the CDR3 has 14 residues. Here the CDR3 DNA is all that survives: 42 bases in frame from base 1. To note about this clone: What antigen it recognizes has not been identified. Relative to the germline gene, one junction end is altered; a read error may explain this.

Source material: PBMCs. This receptor was taken from a woman aged 18-29 years in good health and CMV-seronegative. The rearrangement joined TRBV5-1 to TRBJ2-7; D gene: possibly TRBD1, on 6 matching bases. Here the CDR3 is given as CASSGAGDRYGQYF. The sequenced DNA is TGCGCCAGCAGCGGGGCAGGGGATAGGTACGGGCAGTACTTC. Beyond the CDR3, the reference TRBV5-1 and TRBJ2-7 genes provide the residues; the full variable domain reads: KAGVTQTPRYLIKTRGQQVTLSCSPISGHRSVSWYQQTPGQGLQFLFEYFSETQRNKGNFPGRFSGRQFSNSRSEMNVSTLELGDSALYLCASSGAGDRYGQYFGPGTRLTVT.